This T cell receptor beta chain was obtained from a study of T cell changes during pregnancy in multiple sclerosis (dated by TCRdb to the late 2010s). A note on the overall study: Changes in the T cell repertoire over the course of pregnancy were examined in this study in women with multiple sclerosis.

For this clone: What this receptor recognizes is not known. Base qualities are missing; no much larger clone stands one base away.

From the germline V gene (reference sequence), CDR1 is SGHNT and CDR2 is YYREEE. The CDR3 runs 15 residues from the cysteine to the phenylalanine. Only the CDR3 DNA is retained, 45 bases long and in frame from the first base. V and J are trimmed by 0 bases and 4 bases, and the gene matches miss 4 bases of the junction. The method behind the library was the immunoSEQ multiplex PCR assay. The table was pulled from immuneACCESS by TCRdb, which kept in-frame rearrangements only. Such tables lose some clones; where checked, under half of the loss comes from unresolved V genes, and the rest has no known cause. The sample table contains 25,000 to 35,000 clones; only one count was recorded for approximately 90% of them. The ten largest clones add up to about 4.8% of the sample.

The receptor was isolated from a female donor with multiple sclerosis, enrolled in a pregnancy study. The sample in question was CD8+ T cells from peripheral blood mononuclear cells, obtained in the first trimester of pregnancy. Here the chain combines TRBV5-4 and TRBJ2-3, with 8 bases aligning to TRBD2. Here the CDR3 is given as CASSLEAGVSDTQYF. The DNA sequence is as follows: TGTGCCAGCAGCTTGGAAGCGGGAGTTTCAGATACGCAGTATTTT.